This is a list of T cell receptor beta chains from one sample in a study of blood T cell repertoires in COVID-19. The data were produced by immunoSEQ multiplex PCR, yet TCRdb's version contains in-frame clones alone and is incomplete. The sample lists 200,000 to 250,000 clones, around 87% occurring once. The sequenced sample was PBMCs or T cells enriched from blood (not recorded which). These receptors were taken from a woman aged 18-30 years in a cohort exposed to, infected with or recovered from COVID-19 (not recorded which). CDR3s leave out the opening cysteine and the closing phenylalanine or tryptophan. The D gene is left open where the match is weak.

TRBJ1-4 | 11 | TRBV15 | . | ATSVGAGEKLF
TRBJ1-2 | 14 | TRBV30 | TRBD1 | AWTLGQGGMGSGYT
TRBJ2-7 | 12 | TRBV2 | TRBD1 | ASSRDRGPYEQY
TRBJ2-2 | 14 | TRBV5-6 | . | ASSLKGDYNTGELF
TRBJ1-2 | 12 | TRBV3-1/TRBV3-2 | TRBD1 | ASSHQGADYGYT
TRBJ2-3 | 12 | TRBV5-1 | . | ASSLLTATDTQY
TRBJ2-1 | 12 | TRBV9 | TRBD2 | ASSVVGGANEQF
TRBJ1-5 | 13 | TRBV27 | . | ASSPDSRGNQPQH
TRBJ2-4 | 14 | TRBV28 | . | ASSMLPGLAKNIQY
TRBJ2-1 | 11 | TRBV5-1 | TRBD1 | ASRDRVEDEQF
TRBJ2-1 | 13 | TRBV7-2 | TRBD2 | ASSGTSAAWDEQF
TRBJ2-7 | 12 | TRBV7-9 | TRBD1 | ASSYRDRFYEQY
TRBJ2-5 | 13 | TRBV11-3 | TRBD2 | ASRGGTSGTETQY
TRBJ1-2 | 13 | TRBV6-1 | . | ASSEETAANYGYT
TRBJ1-2 | 9 | TRBV20-1 | TRBD1 | SASRGRGYT
TRBJ2-2 | 13 | TRBV4-2 | TRBD2 | ASSQETGGAGELF
TRBJ2-1 | 14 | TRBV7-9 | TRBD1 | ASSYRFGTGLGEQF
TRBJ1-1 | 11 | TRBV18 | . | ASSPAGNTEAF
TRBJ1-2 | 10 | TRBV30 | . | AWMTGGGGYT
TRBJ2-7 | 13 | TRBV18 | TRBD1 | ASSEGQGRSYEQY
TRBJ2-1 | 13 | TRBV7-6 | TRBD2 | ASRDSGRGYNEQF
TRBJ2-7 | 13 | TRBV9 | . | ASSAGRGSSYEQY
TRBJ2-7 | 10 | TRBV6-5 | TRBD1 | ASRRTGEKQY
TRBJ1-1 | 12 | TRBV30 | . | AWSLTGLGGEAF
TRBJ2-7 | 12 | TRBV7-6 | . | ASSLVVSGDEQY
TRBJ2-2 | 12 | TRBV18 | TRBD1 | ASSPGGNTGELF
TRBJ1-5 | 11 | TRBV24-1 | . | ATSELGGGPQH
TRBJ1-2 | 12 | TRBV28 | . | ASSAWDGTRGYT
TRBJ2-7 | 12 | TRBV29-1 | TRBD2 | SVEDRAPSGEQY
TRBJ1-6 | 14 | TRBV19 | . | ASSMGGRPYNSPLH
TRBJ2-7 | 13 | TRBV7-2 | TRBD1 | ASSIKQGAAYEQY